A single sample is the source of the 14 T cell receptor beta chains below, sequenced in a study of read filtering for tumor transcriptome and immune sequencing. The library was built from 400 ng RNA with molecular barcoded adaptors for alpha/delta and beta/gamma chains. Each CDR3 protein gets one entry after TCRdb re-called the reads with MiXCR. The sample consists of 75,000 to 95,000 distinct CDR3 sequences, under 25% of them appearing once. Source material: a population of CD138-negative cells sorted from bone marrow. These receptors all stem from a donor at least 40 years old with multiple myeloma.

This clonotype occurred many times. The chain couples TRBV5-1 to TRBJ2-3, with D possibly called TRBD1 or TRBD2 (6 bases each). This CDR3 has 16 amino acids. The germline V gene encodes CDR1 SGHRS and CDR2 YFSETQ. The V end lost 3 bases, the J end lost 6 bases, and 20 bases lay between the germline ends. The CDR3 DNA is TGCGCCAGCAGCTCCCGAGGGGGGCAGACTATGGATACGCAGTATTTT. It codes for CASSSRGGQTMDTQYF.

About this clonotype itself: It may be a read error: a sequence one base away is much more abundant. This CDR3 is CASSPVGNTEAFF. The CDR3, as DNA: TGTGCCAGCAGTCCTGTGGGGAACACTGAAGCTTTCTTT. V gene TRBV12-3 or TRBV12-4 combines with J gene TRBJ1-1; D unclear. This CDR3 contains 13 residues. V was shortened by 5 bases and J by 1 base, with 8 bases between the two germline ends.

There are many counts of this clonotype. The genes are TRBV28 and TRBJ2-7, with D possibly called TRBD1 or TRBD2 (5 bases each). This CDR3 has 14 residues. V lost 2 bases to trimming and J lost 0 bases, with 8 bases between them. CDR1 and CDR2 (germline): MDHEN, SYDVKM. In DNA form, the CDR3 reads TGTGCCAGCAGTTTAGTGGGGACCTCCTACGAGCAGTACTTC. Translation gives CASSLVGTSYEQYF.

This clonotype came up many times. This chain joins TRBV20-1 and TRBJ2-7; weak D call: TRBD2 (5 bases). Germline V gene lookup returns CDR1 DFQATT and CDR2 SNEGSKA (reference sequence). The CDR3 loop spans 10 amino acids. The CDR3 coding sequence is TGCAGCCCCCTCGGGGACGAGCAGTACTTC. Protein product: CSPLGDEQYF.

The rearrangement uses TRBV5-1 and TRBJ1-2; TRBD1 aligns across 7 bases. Germline V lookup: CDR1 SGHRS, CDR2 YFSETQ. This CDR3 has 13 amino acids. V was pared by 3 bases and J by 4 bases, with 3 bases of the junction left unmatched. CDR3 sequence (DNA): TGCGCCAGCAGCTCATGGACAGGCTATGGCTACACCTTC. Its protein product is CASSSWTGYGYTF. Combining the CDR3 with reference TRBV5-1 and TRBJ1-2 gives the whole variable domain KAGVTQTPRYLIKTRGQQVTLSCSPISGHRSVSWYQQTPGQGLQFLFEYFSETQRNKGNFPGRFSGRQFSNSRSEMNVSTLELGDSALYLCASSSWTGYGYTFGSGTRLTVV.

This clonotype was seen many times. The genes are TRBV20-1 and TRBJ2-7, with unresolved D. The CDR3 covers 12 residues. The V end was cut by 1 base, the J end by 7 bases, with 11 bases between. CDR1 is DFQATT, CDR2 SNEGSKA, per germline (reference sequence). This CDR3 is CSARATYVEQYF. The CDR3 DNA reads as TGCAGTGCTAGAGCCACCTACGTGGAGCAGTACTTC.

This clonotype was recorded many times. The chain carries TRBV6-5 and TRBJ2-1; 9 nucleotides match TRBD2. With 6 bases clipped from V and 2 bases from J, the junction kept 5 bases outside the gene matches. The CDR3 runs to 15 residues. From germline, CDR1 is MNHEY and CDR2 SVGAGI. CDR3 protein: CASSLSGGPYNEQFF. The CDR3 DNA reads as TGTGCCAGCAGCCTAAGCGGGGGGCCCTACAATGAGCAGTTCTTC.

Comments on this clonotype: A much larger clonotype is one base distant, so this may be a read error. The chain uses TRBV20-1 and TRBJ2-3; D possibly corresponds to TRBD1 (6 bases). In germline, CDR1 is DFQATT, CDR2 SNEGSKA (reference sequence). V gave up 4 bases and J gave up 3 bases, with 23 bases separating them. The length of the CDR3 is 17 residues. The CDR3 region is CSATSSWGQEVTDTQYF. Here the CDR3 DNA reads TGCAGTGCTACATCTTCCTGGGGACAAGAGGTTACAGATACGCAGTATTTT.

In this sample, this clonotype turned up many times. The V and J genes are TRBV6-1 and TRBJ1-4; D might be TRBD1 (5 bases). Germline CDR1 is MNHNS and CDR2 is SASEGT. Trimming pared 1 base from V and 8 bases from J, leaving 11 bases between. The CDR3 is 14 residues long. The CDR3 DNA sequence: TGTGCCAGCAGTGAAGGGCTGGGGACGGAAAAACTGTTTTTT. It yields the protein CASSEGLGTEKLFF.

Within the sample, this clonotype is medium-sized. The chain joins TRBV28 to TRBJ2-1, with 14 positions matching TRBD2. J gave up 3 bases and V 6 bases, and 16 bases lay outside the gene matches. Germline loops: CDR1 MDHEN, CDR2 SYDVKM. The CDR3 totals 20 residues. The CDR3 nucleotides are TGTGCCAGCAGCTTTCCGGGCAGGAGGACTAGCGGGGGGAGCTACAATGAGCAGTTCTTC. The encoded protein is CASSFPGRRTSGGSYNEQFF.

For this clonotype: Possible read error: a much larger clone is one base away. This chain connects TRBV2 to TRBJ1-6; tentative D call: TRBD1 (6 bases). The CDR3 runs 18 residues. V lost 9 bases and J 0 bases, leaving 21 bases between the germline ends. The germline gives CDR1 SNHLY, CDR2 FYNNEI. CDR3 protein: CASAPGHPAPSYNSPLHF. In DNA, the CDR3 is TGTGCCAGTGCTCCGGGACACCCCGCGCCCTCCTATAATTCACCCCTCCACTTT.

Ten or more counts support this clonotype. The chain links TRBV3-1 to TRBJ1-3, with 7 nucleotides matching TRBD1. The J segment lost 4 bases and the V segment lost 0 bases, leaving 9 bases of the junction unmatched. This CDR3 spans 17 amino acids. Germline values: CDR1 LGHDT, CDR2 YNNKEL (reference sequence). This chain's CDR3 is CASSQDRKGALGNTIYF. CDR3 sequence (DNA): TGTGCCAGCAGCCAAGATCGGAAGGGGGCGCTGGGAAACACCATATATTTT.

This clonotype occurred once. A much larger clone differs by one base, so this may be a read error. V usage is TRBV5-1 and J usage is TRBJ2-6; 8 bases agree with TRBD1. Germline V lookup: CDR1 SGHRS, CDR2 YFSETQ. The CDR3 has 16 amino acids. The CDR3 nucleotides read TGCGCCAGCGCGGACAGGGAAAGAGTTGGGGCCAACGCCCTGACTTTC. Its protein product is CASADRERVGANALTF.

This clonotype was seen at least ten times. This rearrangement joins TRBV7-9 to TRBJ2-7, with D tentatively TRBD1 (5 bases). The CDR3 spans 14 residues. The V end was cut by 1 base, the J end by 1 base, with 8 bases between. The germline CDR1 and CDR2 sequences are SEHNR and FQNEAQ (reference sequence). The DNA of the CDR3 is TGTGCCAGCAGCTTAGTACAGGCTTCCTACGAGCAGTACTTC. It codes for CASSLVQASYEQYF. The full variable domain, rest sourced from reference TRBV7-9 and TRBJ2-7, is DTGVSQNPRHKITKRGQNVTFRCDPISEHNRLYWYRQTLGQGPEFLTYFQNEAQLEKSRLLSDRFSAERPKGSFSTLEIQRTEQGDSAMYLCASSLVQASYEQYFGPGTRLTVT.